What follows are 25 T cell receptor beta chains derived from one specimen sequenced in a study of blood T cells in healthy people across ages. The authors ran a second PCR of roughly 6 to 12 cycles using a sample-barcoded 5' primer and a J-beta primer mix. A single record per CDR3 protein comes from TCRdb applying MiXCR to the 5' RACE reads. The repertoire holds 1.5 million to 2 million distinct CDR3 sequences, with around 36% as singletons. The material sequenced was blood. All receptors derive from a young woman in good health.

This clonotype showed up just a few times. The CDR3 here is CASSLAQGASTDTQYF. CDR3 nucleotide sequence: TGTGCCAGCAGCTTAGCACAGGGGGCGAGCACAGATACGCAGTATTTT. This chain joins TRBV7-9 and TRBJ2-3, with 9 bases matching TRBD1. The CDR3 is 16 amino acids. The V gene's germline CDR1 is SEHNR and CDR2 FQNEAQ (reference sequence). Trimming at V came to 0 bases and at J to 0 bases, leaving 1 base not matched to a gene.

The rearrangement joins TRBV18 to TRBJ1-1; D is perhaps TRBD1 (5 bases). Looked up from germline, CDR1 is KGHSH and CDR2 is LQKENI. This CDR3 contains 14 residues. The V and J ends lost 1 base and 5 bases respectively, with 11 bases between them. DNA for the CDR3: TGTGCCAGCTCACCACGACTTCAGGGAACTGAAGCTTTCTTT. It encodes CASSPRLQGTEAFF.

V usage is TRBV20-1 and J usage is TRBJ2-1; a possible D gene is TRBD2 (5 bases). The CDR3 runs to 13 residues. The germline V and J ends were trimmed by 1 base and 5 bases, with 9 bases remaining between them. Germline V gene lookup returns CDR1 DFQATT and CDR2 SNEGSKA (reference sequence). In DNA, the CDR3 is TGCAGTGCTAGAGCCGGGGTAAACAATGAGCAGTTCTTC. This translates into CSARAGVNNEQFF.

This clonotype was seen a few times. The chain links TRBV4-2 to TRBJ2-7; the match to TRBD2 covers 10 bases. The CDR3 covers 15 residues. Trimming at V came to 7 bases and at J to 6 bases, leaving 12 bases not matched to a gene. Germline lookup yields CDR1 LGHNA and CDR2 YNFKEQ. CDR3: CASTLSPGLAPEQYF. CDR3 nucleotides: TGTGCCAGCACCCTCTCCCCGGGACTAGCGCCCGAGCAGTACTTC.

V and J are TRBV7-3 and TRBJ1-1, with TRBD1 as a possible D gene (6 bases). V shed 4 bases and J shed 3 bases, with 15 bases lying between them. The CDR3 spans 15 residues. Germline CDR1 reads SGHTA; CDR2 reads FQGTGA. The CDR3 loop is CASSYLGGIDTEAFF. The CDR3 DNA reads TGTGCCAGCAGCTACTTGGGGGGCATTGACACTGAAGCTTTCTTT.

This clonotype was counted a single time. The chain links TRBV2 to TRBJ2-7; D may match TRBD1 or TRBD2 (5 bases each). The germline V and J ends were trimmed by 7 bases and 3 bases, with 19 bases remaining between them. CDR3 length: 15 amino acids. CDR1 is SNHLY and CDR2 is FYNNEI in the germline V gene. The CDR3 reads CASTSRGPGHYEQYF. The CDR3 DNA reads TGTGCCAGCACATCCCGGGGCCCGGGGCACTACGAGCAGTACTTC.

The V and J genes are TRBV20-1 and TRBJ2-7; TRBD1 aligns across 8 bases. V gave up 3 bases and J gave up 6 bases; unmatched junction bases: 13. Per germline, CDR1 DFQATT and CDR2 SNEGSKA (reference sequence). This CDR3 comprises 15 residues. The CDR3 protein is CSARADRESLCEQYF. The CDR3 DNA sequence: TGCAGTGCTAGGGCGGACAGGGAATCCCTCTGCGAGCAGTACTTC.

This clonotype was seen a single time. At one end the junction does not follow the germline gene, possibly because of a read error. The chain links TRBV7-2 to TRBJ2-3, with a tentative D call TRBD2 (6 bases). The CDR3 contains 15 residues. Germline loops: CDR1 SGHTA, CDR2 FQGNSA. CDR3 amino acids: CASSLGRSSTDMQYF. DNA for the CDR3: TGTGCCAGCAGCCTAGGGAGGTCCTCCACAGATATGCAGTATTTT.

On this clonotype itself: Given a much more abundant clone one base away, this may be a read error. J is TRBJ2-1 and V is TRBV29-1; a weak D match, TRBD2 (6 bases). The CDR3 has 13 residues. Germline-derived CDR1 and CDR2 are SQVTM and ANQGSEA. CDR3 in amino acids: CNVGGTSYNEQFF. The CDR3, as DNA: TGCAACGTTGGCGGGACGTCCTACAATGAGCAGTTCTTC.

This clonotype has more than one count but fewer than ten. The chain uses TRBV10-3 and TRBJ2-5, with D perhaps TRBD2 (7 bases). Looked up from germline, CDR1 is ENHRY and CDR2 is SYGVKD. This CDR3 is 12 amino acids long. V gave up 10 bases and J gave up 3 bases, with 12 bases separating them. As DNA, the CDR3 is TGTGCCACAGGGGAGGGAGAAGAGACCCAGTACTTC. Translating gives CATGEGEETQYF.

V gene TRBV20-1 combines with J gene TRBJ2-1, with D possibly matching TRBD2 (7 bases). This CDR3 contains 16 residues. In germline, CDR1 is DFQATT, CDR2 SNEGSKA (reference sequence). Trimming took off 5 bases at V and 2 bases at J, with 19 bases between the two ends. CDR3 sequence reads: CSARTGGGGPYNEQFF. The CDR3 bases are TGCAGTGCTCGCACGGGTGGGGGGGGGCCCTACAATGAGCAGTTCTTC.

This clonotype was recorded many times. This chain links TRBV10-3 with TRBJ2-5; D possibly corresponds to TRBD1 (5 bases). CDR1 is ENHRY, CDR2 SYGVKD, per germline. V gave up 4 bases and J gave up 1 base, with 7 bases separating them. This CDR3 is built from 13 residues. The CDR3: CAISVRVQETQYF. The CDR3 nucleotides read TGTGCCATCAGTGTCAGGGTCCAAGAGACCCAGTACTTC.

The gene calls are TRBV24-1 and TRBJ2-7, with a possible D match to TRBD1 (8 bases). Trimming removed 7 bases from V and 4 bases from J, with 19 bases in between. Germline values: CDR1 KGHDR, CDR2 SFDVKD. The length of the CDR3 is 15 residues. CDR3 residues: CATRTMTGEGYEQYF. CDR3 coding DNA: TGTGCCACCAGAACGATGACAGGGGAGGGATACGAGCAGTACTTC.

The sample holds a few counts of this clonotype. The V and J genes are TRBV24-1 and TRBJ2-1; TRBD2 agrees at 12 bases. The V gene end was trimmed by 9 bases and the J gene end by 5 bases; junction bases not matched to a gene: 10. The CDR3 spans 16 residues. Germline values: CDR1 KGHDR, CDR2 SFDVKD. CDR3 sequence: CATGRPSGRADNEQFF. The CDR3 nucleotides read TGTGCCACCGGCCGACCTAGCGGGAGGGCCGACAATGAGCAGTTCTTC.

This clonotype was seen a few times. J is TRBJ2-5 and V is TRBV6-1, with a tentative D call TRBD1 (6 bases). The CDR3 consists of 14 residues. Germline V gene data show CDR1 as MNHNS and CDR2 as SASEGT. Trimming cost V 5 bases and J 7 bases, with 17 bases left between them. This CDR3 reads CASSPWKGVRTQYF. DNA for the CDR3: TGTGCCAGCAGTCCCTGGAAGGGGGTGAGGACCCAGTACTTC.

The V gene is TRBV2, the J gene TRBJ1-4, with TRBD1 matching 8 bases. V shed 0 bases and J 11 bases; nucleotides not matched to a gene: 8. In germline, CDR1 is SNHLY, CDR2 FYNNEI. The CDR3 consists of 15 residues. The CDR3 loop is CASSEAETGVVKLFF. In DNA, the CDR3 is TGTGCCAGCAGTGAAGCCGAGACAGGGGTGGTGAAACTGTTTTTT.

This clonotype was seen more than once but under ten times. Since a much larger clone is just one base distant, this may be a read error. The CDR3 DNA reads as TGTGCCAGCAGCTTGGAAGTTCCCCGGGATGGCTACACCTTC. This encodes CASSLEVPRDGYTF. The genes are TRBV7-2 and TRBJ1-2; D call uncertain. V lost 3 bases to trimming and J lost 6 bases, with 14 bases between them. The CDR3 has 14 amino acids. In germline, CDR1 is SGHTA, CDR2 FQGNSA.

The chain carries TRBV7-2 and TRBJ1-2, with 8 bases that match TRBD1. The CDR3 runs 15 residues. The V segment lost 5 bases and the J segment 8 bases; nucleotides outside the gene matches: 13. CDR1 is SGHTA and CDR2 is FQGNSA in the germline V gene. The CDR3 here is CASSPGQGLWQGYTF. In DNA form, the CDR3 reads TGTGCCAGCAGCCCCGGACAGGGCCTCTGGCAGGGCTACACCTTC.

Comments on this clonotype: At one boundary the junction diverges from the germline segment, which might be a read error. V gene TRBV5-1 combines with J gene TRBJ1-2; D uncertain. The V gene's germline CDR1 is SGHRS and CDR2 YFSETQ. CDR3 length: 13 residues. Here the CDR3 DNA reads TGCGTCAGCAGCACCCACAAGGGAGGCGGCTACACCTTC. It encodes CVSSTHKGGGYTF.

This rearrangement joins TRBV20-1 to TRBJ1-6, with D hard to call. Germline CDR1 reads DFQATT; CDR2 reads SNEGSKA (reference sequence). V lost 0 bases to trimming and J lost 7 bases, with 19 bases between them. This CDR3 comprises 17 residues. For the CDR3, the DNA is TGCAGTGCTAGAGATCTACAGCGGGAGAGGAGGAATTCACCCCTCCACTTT. Its protein product is CSARDLQRERRNSPLHF.

This clonotype occurred many times. The gene calls are TRBV20-1 and TRBJ2-1; D tentatively reads TRBD1 or TRBD2 (5 bases each). V gave up 4 bases and J gave up 5 bases, with 24 bases separating them. CDR3 length: 17 amino acids. Germline CDR1 is DFQATT and CDR2 is SNEGSKA (reference sequence). CDR3 region: CSANYAIGGFSNNEQFF. The CDR3 nucleotides are TGCAGTGCTAATTACGCGATTGGGGGATTCTCTAACAATGAGCAGTTCTTC.

The chain's CDR3 is CASSLGTDEETQYF. The CDR3 nucleotides are TGTGCCAGCAGTCTCGGAACAGACGAAGAGACCCAGTACTTC. The chain recombines TRBV28 with TRBJ2-5, with unresolved D. The length of the CDR3 is 14 residues. Deletions cut 5 bases from V and 3 bases from J, with 13 bases between. The germline V gene encodes CDR1 MDHEN and CDR2 SYDVKM.

The CDR3 nucleotides are TGTGCCAGCAGCGCTGGGACTAGCGGGGCCTGGGAGCAGTTCTTC. Its protein product is CASSAGTSGAWEQFF. The gene calls are TRBV2 and TRBJ2-1, with 13 bases that match TRBD2. Germline lookup yields CDR1 SNHLY and CDR2 FYNNEI. The CDR3 totals 15 residues. Unmatched junction bases numbered 9, after V lost 6 bases and J lost 10 bases.

V is TRBV20-1 and J is TRBJ2-1; the D is unclear. Germline V gene data show CDR1 as DFQATT and CDR2 as SNEGSKA (reference sequence). V lost 6 bases, J lost 15 bases, and 15 bases lay in between. The CDR3 has 10 amino acids. The DNA for the CDR3 is TGCAGTGCCCACCAGCAGGAGAGGTTCTTC. This translates into CSAHQQERFF.

This clonotype has ten or more counts. The chain couples TRBV20-1 to TRBJ2-5; D is possibly TRBD2 (6 bases). There are 16 residues in the CDR3. V was shortened by 7 bases and J by 4 bases, with 25 bases between the two germline ends. Per germline, CDR1 DFQATT and CDR2 SNEGSKA (reference sequence). The DNA for the CDR3 is TGCAGTGTCAAAGCGGCGCGGCTAGCGTTTAGAGAGACCCAGTACTTC. Amino acids: CSVKAARLAFRETQYF.